These T cell receptor beta chains were read from a single sample in a study of cytomegalovirus exposure and HLA in healthy donors. Using immunoSEQ multiplex PCR, the repertoire was profiled, and TCRdb retains in-frame clones only, with some absent. The sample shows around 120,000 clones, around three quarters of them seen only once. The sequenced material came from PBMCs. The receptors come from a man aged 50-59 years in good health and CMV-seropositive. The CDR3 runs from the conserved cysteine through the conserved F or W. The D gene is left open where the match is weak. The size field is filled for only some rows; it gives once, few, many or a size class.

j_call,v_call,clone_size,d_call,cdr3_aa,cdr3_nt
TRBJ2-2,TRBV9,once,TRBD1,CASSALQGQANTGELFF,TGTGCCAGCAGCGCACTACAGGGGCAAGCGAACACCGGGGAGCTGTTTTTT
TRBJ1-4,TRBV30,.,.,CAWSAGGWIEKLFF,TGTGCCTGGAGTGCCGGGGGGTGGATTGAAAAACTGTTTTTT
TRBJ1-1,TRBV29-1,.,TRBD1,CSGWGQTDTEAFF,TGCAGCGGATGGGGACAGACCGACACTGAAGCTTTCTTT
TRBJ2-2,TRBV9,.,.,CASSVALLDSYTGELFF,TGTGCCAGCAGCGTAGCCCTACTGGACAGCTACACCGGGGAGCTGTTTTTT
TRBJ2-7,TRBV6-1,.,TRBD2,CASSNPLGEGTEQYF,TGTGCCAGCAGTAACCCCCTGGGGGAGGGGACCGAGCAGTACTTC
TRBJ1-1,TRBV6-6,once,.,CASTYSEGGWAFF,TGTGCCAGCACCTACTCGGAGGGCGGTTGGGCTTTCTTT
TRBJ2-3,TRBV30,.,.,CAWINGDTQYF,TGTGCCTGGATCAACGGGGATACGCAGTATTTT
TRBJ2-5,TRBV5-1,.,.,CASSSQGGETQYF,TGCGCCAGCAGCTCGCAGGGCGGAGAGACCCAGTACTTC
TRBJ1-5,TRBV11-2,.,TRBD1,CAVETGALVRPNQPQHF,TGTGCCGTTGAAACAGGGGCCTTAGTGCGACCCAATCAGCCCCAGCATTTT
TRBJ1-4,TRBV7-9,few,.,CASSRDTSANEKLFF,TGTGCCAGCAGCCGCGACACGTCTGCTAATGAAAAACTGTTTTTT
TRBJ2-3,TRBV5-1,.,TRBD2,CASRPFPGLAGATSTDTQYF,TGCGCCAGCAGGCCTTTTCCGGGACTAGCGGGGGCCACTAGCACAGATACGCAGTATTTT
TRBJ1-5,TRBV10-3,.,.,CAISIAGDQPQHF,TGTGCCATCAGTATCGCGGGTGATCAGCCCCAGCATTTT
TRBJ2-7,TRBV5-6,few,TRBD2,CASSLLSGSQYEQYF,TGTGCCAGCAGCCTCCTAAGCGGGAGTCAATACGAGCAGTACTTC
TRBJ1-2,TRBV11-2,.,TRBD1,CASSLTGGGSYGYTF,TGTGCCAGCAGCTTGACAGGGGGAGGTAGCTATGGCTACACCTTC
TRBJ2-7,TRBV11-3,.,.,CASSPQGSSYEQYF,TGTGCCAGCAGCCCCCAGGGCAGCTCCTACGAGCAGTACTTC
TRBJ1-5,TRBV27,.,.,CASSSYPGALPNQPQHF,TGTGCCAGCAGTTCCTACCCAGGGGCCCTACCCAATCAGCCCCAGCATTTT
TRBJ1-3,TRBV19,.,.,CASSIGGDRYSGNTIYF,TGTGCCAGTAGTATAGGGGGGGACCGTTACTCTGGAAACACCATATATTTT